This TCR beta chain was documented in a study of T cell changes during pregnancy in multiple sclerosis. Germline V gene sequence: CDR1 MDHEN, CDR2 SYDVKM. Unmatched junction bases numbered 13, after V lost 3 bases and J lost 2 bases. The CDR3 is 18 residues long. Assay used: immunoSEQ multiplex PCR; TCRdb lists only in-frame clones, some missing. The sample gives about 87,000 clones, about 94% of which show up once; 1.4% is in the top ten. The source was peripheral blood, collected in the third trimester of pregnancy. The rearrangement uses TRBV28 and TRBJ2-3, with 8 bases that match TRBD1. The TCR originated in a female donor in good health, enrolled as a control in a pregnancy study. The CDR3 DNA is TGTGCCAGCAGTTTTAAAAAAGCCGGGACAGGAGACACAGATACGCAGTATTTT. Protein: CASSFKKAGTGDTDTQYF.